Listed here are 16 T cell receptor beta chains from one sample, sequenced in a study of blood T cell repertoires in COVID-19 (TCRdb year 2020). The library was produced with the immunoSEQ multiplex PCR assay. TCRdb holds this immuneACCESS table with in-frame rearrangements only. Some clones are missing; in checked studies, unresolved V genes explain under half, and the rest has no known cause. This sample has roughly 62,000 clones in its table, and around 87% of those were observed once. The ten most abundant clones make up around 7.4% of the sample. The material sequenced was peripheral blood. The receptor set was obtained from a human donor with active COVID-19. The donor label of this sample is uncertain.

The V and J genes are TRBV18 and TRBJ2-7; 13 bases agree with TRBD2. The CDR3 contains 16 residues. With 4 bases clipped from V and 6 bases from J, the junction kept 9 bases outside the gene matches. In germline, CDR1 is KGHSH, CDR2 LQKENI. In DNA, the CDR3 is TGTGCCAGCTCACGGGGATGGACTAGCGGGAGTGGCGAGCAGTACTTC. Its protein is CASSRGWTSGSGEQYF.

The CDR3 sequence is CASSFDIRGTQYF. In nucleotides, the CDR3 is TGCGCCAGCAGCTTTGACATACGGGGGACCCAGTACTTC. The rearrangement links TRBV5-1 to TRBJ2-5, with D maybe TRBD2 (5 bases). The CDR3 runs to 13 residues. V was pared by 2 bases and J by 7 bases, with 12 bases between. Per the germline V gene, CDR1 is SGHRS and CDR2 is YFSETQ.

The rearrangement uses TRBV6-5 and TRBJ1-4; D is perhaps TRBD1 (5 bases). The CDR3 has 14 amino acids. CDR1 MNHEY and CDR2 SVGAGI come from the germline V gene. V shed 0 bases and J shed 3 bases, with 5 bases lying between them. Written as DNA, the CDR3 is TGTGCCAGCAGTTACTCGGGGCCTAATGAAAAACTGTTTTTT. Its translation: CASSYSGPNEKLFF.

This chain uses TRBV6-5 with TRBJ2-3, with D maybe TRBD1 (5 bases). Germline V gene sequence: CDR1 MNHEY, CDR2 SVGAGI. This CDR3 contains 14 residues. V dropped 8 bases and J dropped 3 bases, with 15 bases sitting between them. The CDR3 spells CASGYQGETDTQYF. CDR3 DNA: TGTGCCAGCGGGTATCAGGGTGAGACAGATACGCAGTATTTT.

The rearrangement joins TRBV7-9 to TRBJ2-2, with D perhaps TRBD1 (5 bases). CDR1 and CDR2 from the germline V gene are SEHNR and FQNEAQ (reference sequence). V lost 0 bases to trimming and J lost 2 bases, with 7 bases between them. This CDR3 has 15 residues. The CDR3 DNA reads as TGTGCCAGCAGCTTAGCAGGGGCCAACACCGGGGAGCTGTTTTTT. This sequence encodes CASSLAGANTGELFF.

This chain uses TRBV3-1 (or the pseudogene TRBV3-2) with TRBJ2-2, with 12 bases lining up with TRBD2. The CDR3 runs to 15 residues. Looked up from germline, CDR1 is LGHDT and CDR2 is YNNKEL (reference sequence). J lost 5 bases, V lost 3 bases, and 1 base had no gene match. CDR3 bases: TGTGCCAGCAGCCAGACTAGCGGGAGAACCGGGGAGCTGTTTTTT. This encodes CASSQTSGRTGELFF.

This clone has a single count. The chain carries TRBV9 and TRBJ2-5, with 7 bases aligning to TRBD2. The junction had 6 bases not matched to a gene; V was cut back by 10 bases and J by 0 bases. The CDR3 is 13 amino acids. Germline values: CDR1 SGDLS, CDR2 YYNGEE. CDR3 amino acids: CAFPTSDQETQYF. The CDR3 DNA follows: TGTGCCTTTCCAACTAGCGACCAAGAGACCCAGTACTTC.

The chain links TRBV4-1 to TRBJ1-5; TRBD1 aligns across 8 bases. Per germline, CDR1 MGHRA and CDR2 YSYEKL. V gave up 4 bases and J gave up 4 bases; unmatched junction bases: 6. This CDR3 comprises 15 residues. The CDR3 region is CASSLMGTGNQPQHF. CDR3 in DNA: TGCGCCAGCAGCCTTATGGGGACAGGTAATCAGCCCCAGCATTTT.

A single count supports this clone. J is TRBJ2-3 and V is TRBV7-2; 10 positions match TRBD1. From germline, CDR1 is SGHTA and CDR2 FQGNSA. The V and J ends lost 1 base and 6 bases, in that order; junction bases with no gene match: 13. CDR3 size: 18 residues. In nucleotides, the CDR3 is TGTGCCAGCAGCTTAGAAGTTCCGGGACAGGGGAGTGGGGATACGCAGTATTTT. It encodes CASSLEVPGQGSGDTQYF.

The chain uses TRBV2 and TRBJ2-5, with D perhaps TRBD1 (6 bases). CDR1 and CDR2 (germline): SNHLY, FYNNEI. CDR3 length equals 13 residues. The V and J ends lost 7 bases and 5 bases respectively, with 14 bases between them. Written as DNA, the CDR3 is TGTGCCAGCACCCGGGACACCGGGGAGACCCAGTACTTC. Protein sequence: CASTRDTGETQYF.

The rearrangement joins TRBV7-2 to TRBJ2-7; 8 bases map to TRBD1. CDR1 is SGHTA, CDR2 FQGNSA, per germline. CDR3 length equals 15 residues. Germline trimming cut 6 bases from V and 0 bases from J; bases unmatched to any gene: 7. The CDR3 protein is CASSYTGTGSYEQYF. CDR3 nucleotide sequence: TGTGCCAGCAGTTACACCGGGACAGGCTCCTACGAGCAGTACTTC. The full variable domain, with the rest looked up from reference TRBV7-2 and TRBJ2-7, is GAGVSQSPSNKVTEKGKDVELRCDPISGHTALYWYRQSLGQGLEFLIYFQGNSAPDKSGLPSDRFSAERTGGSVSTLTIQRTQQEDSAVYLCASSYTGTGSYEQYFGPGTRLTVT.

This rearrangement joins TRBV5-1 to TRBJ1-1, with a possible D match to TRBD1 (5 bases). Germline CDR1 is SGHRS and CDR2 is YFSETQ. V lost 2 bases to trimming and J lost 3 bases, with 11 bases between them. The CDR3 has 14 amino acids. The CDR3 protein is CASSFNGGYTEAFF. As DNA, the CDR3 is TGCGCCAGCAGCTTTAACGGGGGGTACACTGAAGCTTTCTTT. Full variable domain (outside the CDR3, taken from reference TRBV5-1 and TRBJ1-1): KAGVTQTPRYLIKTRGQQVTLSCSPISGHRSVSWYQQTPGQGLQFLFEYFSETQRNKGNFPGRFSGRQFSNSRSEMNVSTLELGDSALYLCASSFNGGYTEAFFGQGTRLTVV.

V and J are TRBV10-3 and TRBJ2-1, with TRBD2 matching over 8 bases. Germline V gene lookup returns CDR1 ENHRY and CDR2 SYGVKD. CDR3 size: 15 residues. V lost 6 bases, J lost 7 bases, and 11 bases stayed unmatched. The CDR3 DNA reads as TGTGCCATCAGGCCGGGACTAGAGGGTGGAAATGAGCAGTTCTTC. Translated, it gives CAIRPGLEGGNEQFF.

This chain links TRBV2 with TRBJ2-7; D is possibly TRBD1 (5 bases). V was clipped by 6 bases and J by 5 bases, with 14 bases between them. Germline-derived CDR1 and CDR2 are SNHLY and FYNNEI. The CDR3 spans 13 residues. The CDR3 protein is CASRGSARDEQYF. The CDR3 bases are TGTGCCAGCAGGGGTTCCGCCAGGGACGAGCAGTACTTC.

The chain carries TRBV3-1 (or the pseudogene TRBV3-2) and TRBJ1-5; D unresolved. Trimming took off 0 bases at V and 2 bases at J, with 11 bases between the two ends. The CDR3 spans 16 residues. Germline loops: CDR1 LGHDT, CDR2 YNNKEL (reference sequence). CDR3: CASSQDIGVGNQPQHF. CDR3 DNA: TGTGCCAGCAGCCAAGACATCGGGGTGGGCAATCAGCCCCAGCATTTT.

The chain recombines TRBV4-1 with TRBJ2-2; D not resolved. Trimming cost V 2 bases and J 2 bases, with 9 bases left between them. CDR1 is MGHRA and CDR2 is YSYEKL in the germline V gene. CDR3 length: 15 amino acids. CDR3 protein: CASSQIGDNTGELFF. CDR3 bases: TGCGCCAGCAGCCAAATTGGAGATAACACCGGGGAGCTGTTTTTT.